Shown below are 13 T cell receptor beta chains from a single sample sequenced in a study of OX40 agonist ivuxolimab in advanced cancers. Profiling relied on immunoSEQ multiplex PCR, and the TCRdb table lists in-frame clones only, not all of them. The profile shows tens of thousands of clones, roughly 72% of them singletons. The specimen comprised CD4+ or CD8+ T cells sorted from blood, sampled in a trial of the OX40 agonist ivuxolimab. Every receptor here comes from an adult with an advanced solid tumor such as melanoma, head and neck, liver or kidney cancer.

V and J are TRBV7-9 and TRBJ2-3, with 7 bases fitting TRBD1. Germline trimming cut 3 bases from V and 10 bases from J; bases unmatched to any gene: 16. Germline-derived CDR1 and CDR2 are SEHNR and FQNEAQ (reference sequence). The CDR3 contains 16 residues. CDR3 DNA sequence: TGTGCCAGCAGCTTCGTGACAGGGTTCTTAGACCGGCCGCAGTATTTT. Amino acids: CASSFVTGFLDRPQYF.

The gene calls are TRBV5-1 and TRBJ2-1, with 8 bases that match TRBD2. V lost 9 bases, J lost 6 bases, and 11 bases stayed unmatched. The CDR3 has 14 residues. Germline CDR1 SGHRS, CDR2 YFSETQ. The CDR3 sequence: CATSAGGGGNEQFF. CDR3 bases: TGCGCCACCTCGGCCGGGGGGGGAGGCAATGAGCAGTTCTTC.

This clone has more than one count but fewer than ten. This chain joins TRBV7-3 and TRBJ2-1; 11 positions agree with TRBD2. The CDR3 has 17 residues. Trimming took 5 bases from V and 6 from J; bases not matched to a gene: 12. Per the germline V gene, CDR1 is SGHTA and CDR2 is FQGTGA. The CDR3 reads CASSPTSGGIEGNEQFF. The DNA for the CDR3 is TGTGCCAGCAGCCCAACTAGCGGGGGAATAGAGGGCAATGAGCAGTTCTTC.

The J gene is TRBJ1-1, the V gene TRBV4-3, with unresolved D. Trimming removed 4 bases from V and 2 bases from J, with 11 bases in between. The germline gives CDR1 LGHNA, CDR2 YSLEER. CDR3 size: 14 residues. CDR3 loop: CASSPKDTNTEAFF. Written as DNA, the CDR3 is TGCGCCAGCAGCCCCAAAGACACCAACACTGAAGCTTTCTTT.

The genes are TRBV30 and TRBJ2-7; perhaps TRBD1 as D (6 bases). With 7 bases removed from V and 2 bases from J, the gap between germline ends came to 18 bases. This CDR3 spans 14 amino acids. The germline gives CDR1 GTSNPN, CDR2 SVGIG (reference sequence). CDR3 in DNA: TGTGCCTTCGCCTCAGGGGCCAAGCCCTACGAGCAGTACTTC. It encodes CAFASGAKPYEQYF.

The rearrangement links TRBV7-8 to TRBJ1-5; 7 bases line up with TRBD1. The CDR3 is 15 residues long. The V and J ends lost 1 base and 2 bases, in that order; junction bases with no gene match: 2. Germline CDR1 and CDR2: SGHVS and FQNEAQ. CDR3 nucleotides: TGTGCCAGCAGCTTAGTCACAGGGGGCAATCAGCCCCAGCATTTT. Its translation is CASSLVTGGNQPQHF.

The V gene is TRBV30, the J gene TRBJ2-3; either TRBD1 or TRBD2 may fit D (5 bases each). The CDR3 is 12 residues long. The V gene lost 5 bases and the J gene lost 1 base, with 7 bases spanning the gap. Looked up from germline, CDR1 is GTSNPN and CDR2 is SVGIG (reference sequence). In DNA, the CDR3 is TGTGCCTGGGGGACCCGCACAGATACGCAGTATTTT. As protein: CAWGTRTDTQYF.

Relative to its sample, this clone is large. The gene calls are TRBV11-2 and TRBJ2-2, with D unclear. The CDR3 sequence is 13 residues long. V lost 1 base, J lost 7 bases, and 7 bases lay in between. Germline V CDR1 and CDR2: SGHAT, FQNNGV. The CDR3 is CASSLVVGGELFF. The CDR3, as DNA: TGTGCCAGCAGCTTAGTCGTGGGCGGGGAGCTGTTTTTT.

By frequency in the sample, this clone is medium-sized. The genes are TRBV4-3 and TRBJ1-2, with D tentatively TRBD1 (5 bases). Per the germline V gene, CDR1 is LGHNA and CDR2 is YSLEER. This CDR3 comprises 15 residues. Trimming shortened V by 4 bases and J by 1 base, and 13 bases separated the two germline ends. CDR3 protein: CASSLLLGDNYGYTF. CDR3 sequence (DNA): TGCGCCAGCAGCCTCCTCCTGGGGGATAACTATGGCTACACCTTC.

The rearrangement links TRBV29-1 to TRBJ1-3; 11 nucleotides match TRBD1. CDR3 length: 17 amino acids. Germline CDR1 reads SQVTM; CDR2 reads ANQGSEA. The V segment lost 3 bases and the J segment 1 base; nucleotides outside the gene matches: 8. CDR3 residues: CSVEEGTGGLSGNTIYF. CDR3 nucleotide sequence: TGCAGCGTTGAGGAGGGGACAGGGGGTTTGTCTGGAAACACCATATATTTT.

The gene calls are TRBV11-3 and TRBJ1-1, with TRBD1 as a possible D gene (5 bases). The germline gives CDR1 SGHNT, CDR2 YENEEA. V gave up 5 bases and J gave up 6 bases, with 10 bases separating them. This CDR3 has 12 residues. CDR3 nucleotides: TGTGCCAGCAGCCCGAGCAGGGCTGAAGCTTTCTTT. Amino acid sequence: CASSPSRAEAFF.

In its sample, this clone was seen a few times. This rearrangement joins TRBV9 to TRBJ1-3, with D possibly matching TRBD1 (5 bases). CDR3 length equals 15 residues. Between the trimmed V and J ends, which lost 1 base and 1 base, there was a span of 9 bases. Germline V gene data show CDR1 as SGDLS and CDR2 as YYNGEE. The CDR3 sequence: CASSVHSGSGNTIYF. CDR3 bases: TGTGCCAGCAGCGTACACTCAGGGTCTGGAAACACCATATATTTT.

The chain is built from TRBV4-1 and TRBJ1-5; the D gene is possibly TRBD1 (6 bases). V lost 3 bases to trimming and J lost 4 bases, with 13 bases between them. The germline CDR1 and CDR2 sequences are MGHRA and YSYEKL. This CDR3 is 15 amino acids long. CDR3 coding DNA: TGCGCCAGCAGCCAGGGGACATCTCGTAATCAGCCCCAGCATTTT. Its translation: CASSQGTSRNQPQHF.